This TCR beta chain was identified in a study of cytomegalovirus exposure and HLA in healthy donors. V was pared by 2 bases and J by 5 bases, with 14 bases between. The length of the CDR3 is 15 residues. Looked up from germline, CDR1 is MNHNS and CDR2 is SASEGT. 60 Vbeta and 13 Jbeta primers were used in PCR. Produced via immunoSEQ multiplex PCR; TCRdb's table is partial and in-frame only. The table has fewer than 200,000 clones, roughly 74% seen once. The TCR sequence derives from a female donor in good health and CMV-seronegative. The genes are TRBV6-1 and TRBJ2-3; possible D gene TRBD2, 5 bases. The sequencing input was PBMCs. CDR3 sequence reads: CASSETWASLDTQYF. The CDR3 bases are TGTGCCAGCAGTGAAACTTGGGCTAGCTTAGATACGCAGTATTTT.